This T cell receptor beta chain was identified in a study of blood T cells in healthy people across ages. The CDR3 consists of 16 residues. J lost 4 bases, V lost 0 bases, and 7 bases had no gene match. Germline V gene sequence: CDR1 DFQATT, CDR2 SNEGSKA (reference sequence). Every sample yielded at least 6 million isolated PBMCs. Total RNA amounts of at least 6 micrograms were extracted per sample. Study outcomes and limitations: Diversity was higher, and naive CD4+ cells more numerous, in long-lived donors than in aged donors. Underestimates were what the diversity estimates from one million T cells were considered to be.

Regarding this clonotype: No antigen is known for it.

A second PCR, run for about 7 to 11 cycles, used a sample-barcoded 5' primer plus a J-beta primer mix. Using its own MiXCR run on the 5' RACE reads, TCRdb lists one record per CDR3 protein. The table records some 900,000 distinct CDR3 sequences, approximately 49% of them present only once. Material for sequencing was blood. The chain is built from TRBV20-1 and TRBJ2-1; TRBD1 matches 9 bases. This receptor was obtained from a man aged 25 to 40 in good health. The CDR3 region is CSARDGTGYVYNEQFF. CDR3 coding DNA: TGCAGTGCTAGAGACGGGACAGGGTATGTGTACAATGAGCAGTTCTTC.